This entry describes one T cell receptor (beta chain). Its antigen is unidentified. The data originate from a study of T-cell memory formation after mild COVID-19. About the study: Most TCR clusters belonged to a single donor. Findings of the study overall: Contracting clones, day 15 to 85, had balanced CD4/CD8, and later expanders favored CD4+. Some responding clones appeared in pre-infection memory, suggesting cross-reactive memory joined. Clones which contracted sat mainly in CM and EM if CD4+, and in EMRA if CD8+.

CDR3 length: 15 residues. Germline V CDR1 and CDR2: SGHRS, YFSETQ. V dropped 6 bases and J dropped 8 bases, with 18 bases sitting between them. In TCRdb, the 5' RACE reads were re-called with MiXCR into one record per CDR3 protein. The table shows over 250,000 distinct CDR3 sequences, with approximately 15% occurring only once. This sequence originates from a man aged 18 to 30 who had mild COVID-19 (a few samples of this study predate the infection). Cell type and time point are not known. The J gene is TRBJ1-6, the V gene TRBV5-1; D gene unclear. Source material: PBMCs or a T cell subset sorted from them (not recorded which). The CDR3 DNA reads as TGCGCCAGCACCCCCCTCGCACCGGACGATTCACCCCTCCACTTT. Its translation: CASTPLAPDDSPLHF.